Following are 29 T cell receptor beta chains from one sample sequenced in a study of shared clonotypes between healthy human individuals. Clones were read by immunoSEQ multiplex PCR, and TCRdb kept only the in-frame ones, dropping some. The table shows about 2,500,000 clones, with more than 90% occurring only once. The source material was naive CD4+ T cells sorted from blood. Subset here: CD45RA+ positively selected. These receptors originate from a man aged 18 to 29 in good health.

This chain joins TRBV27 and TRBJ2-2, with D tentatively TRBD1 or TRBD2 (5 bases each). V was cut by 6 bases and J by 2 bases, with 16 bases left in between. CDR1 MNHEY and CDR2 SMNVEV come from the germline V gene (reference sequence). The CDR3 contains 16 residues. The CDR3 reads CASSPMGTDNTGELFF. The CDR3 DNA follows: TGTGCCAGCAGCCCGATGGGGACGGACAACACCGGGGAGCTGTTTTTT.

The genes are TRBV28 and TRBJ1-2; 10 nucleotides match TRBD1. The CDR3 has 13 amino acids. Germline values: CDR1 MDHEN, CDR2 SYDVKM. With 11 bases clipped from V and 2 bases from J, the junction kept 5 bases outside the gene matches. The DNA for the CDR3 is TGTGCCGGCGGGACAGGGGCGAACTATGGCTACACCTTC. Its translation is CAGGTGANYGYTF.

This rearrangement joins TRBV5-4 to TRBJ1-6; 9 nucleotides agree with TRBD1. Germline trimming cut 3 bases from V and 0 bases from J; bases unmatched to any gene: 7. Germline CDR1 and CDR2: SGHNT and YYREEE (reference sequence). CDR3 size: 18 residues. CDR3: CASSSGQGHSSYNSPLHF. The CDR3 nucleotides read TGTGCCAGCAGCTCGGGACAGGGTCACAGCTCCTATAATTCACCCCTCCACTTT.

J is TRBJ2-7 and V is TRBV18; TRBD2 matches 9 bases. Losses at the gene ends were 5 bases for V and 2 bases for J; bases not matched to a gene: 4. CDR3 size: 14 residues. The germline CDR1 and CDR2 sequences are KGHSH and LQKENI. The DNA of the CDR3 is TGTGCCAGCTCATCCGCTAGCGGGACCTACGAGCAGTACTTC. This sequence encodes CASSSASGTYEQYF.

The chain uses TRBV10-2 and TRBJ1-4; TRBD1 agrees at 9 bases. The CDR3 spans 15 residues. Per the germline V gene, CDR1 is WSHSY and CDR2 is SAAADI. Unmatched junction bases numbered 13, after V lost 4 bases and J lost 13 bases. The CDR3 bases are TGCGCCAGCAGTGGGACAGGGGCCCTTTTAAGGAGACTGTTTTTT. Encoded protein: CASSGTGALLRRLFF.

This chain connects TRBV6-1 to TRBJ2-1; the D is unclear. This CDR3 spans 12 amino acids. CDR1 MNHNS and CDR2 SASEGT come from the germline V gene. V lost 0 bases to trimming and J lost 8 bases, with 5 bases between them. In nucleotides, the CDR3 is TGTGCCAGCAGTGAAGCGCTGCATGAGCAGTTCTTC. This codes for CASSEALHEQFF.

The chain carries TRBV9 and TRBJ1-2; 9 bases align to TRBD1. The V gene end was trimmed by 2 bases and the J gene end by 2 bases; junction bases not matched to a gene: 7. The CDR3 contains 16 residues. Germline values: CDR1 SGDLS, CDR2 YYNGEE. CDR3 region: CASSVLTGTGNYGYTF. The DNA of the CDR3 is TGTGCCAGCAGCGTGCTTACGGGGACAGGGAACTATGGCTACACCTTC.

CDR3 DNA sequence: TGTGCCAGCAGCTCGCAGGGAGCTGGAAACACCATATATTTT. Residues: CASSSQGAGNTIYF. The chain couples TRBV2 to TRBJ1-3; maybe TRBD1 (5 bases). The CDR3 loop spans 14 amino acids. Germline V CDR1 and CDR2: SNHLY, FYNNEI. The V end was cut by 6 bases, the J end by 2 bases, with 11 bases between. Using reference TRBV2 and TRBJ1-3 for the parts outside the CDR3, the full variable domain is EPEVTQTPSHQVTQMGQEVILRCVPISNHLYFYWYRQILGQKVEFLVSFYNNEISEKSEIFDDQFSVERPDGSNFTLKIRSTKLEDSAMYFCASSSQGAGNTIYFGEGSWLTVV.

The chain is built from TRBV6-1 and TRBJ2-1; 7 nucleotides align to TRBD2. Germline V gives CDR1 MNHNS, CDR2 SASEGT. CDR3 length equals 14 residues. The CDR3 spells CAAGDGRMGNEQFF. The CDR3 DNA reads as TGTGCGGCTGGGGACGGGAGGATGGGCAATGAGCAGTTCTTC.

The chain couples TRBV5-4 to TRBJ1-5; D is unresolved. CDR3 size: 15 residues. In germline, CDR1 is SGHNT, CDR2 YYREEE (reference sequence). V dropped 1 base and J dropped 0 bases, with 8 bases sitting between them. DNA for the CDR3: TGTGCCAGCAGCTTGTCCCCGAATAGCAATCAGCCCCAGCATTTT. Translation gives CASSLSPNSNQPQHF.

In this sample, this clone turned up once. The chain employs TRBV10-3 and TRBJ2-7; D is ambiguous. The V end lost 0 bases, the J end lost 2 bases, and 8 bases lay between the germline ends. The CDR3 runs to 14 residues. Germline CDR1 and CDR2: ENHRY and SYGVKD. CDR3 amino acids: CAISESTRTYEQYF. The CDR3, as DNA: TGTGCCATCAGTGAGTCGACGCGGACCTACGAGCAGTACTTC.

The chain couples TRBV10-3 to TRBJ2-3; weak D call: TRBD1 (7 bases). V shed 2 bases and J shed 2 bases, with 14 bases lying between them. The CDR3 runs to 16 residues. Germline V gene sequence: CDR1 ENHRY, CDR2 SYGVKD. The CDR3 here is CAISEGGTVTTDTQYF. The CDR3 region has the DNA TGTGCCATCAGTGAGGGGGGGACAGTGACCACAGATACGCAGTATTTT.

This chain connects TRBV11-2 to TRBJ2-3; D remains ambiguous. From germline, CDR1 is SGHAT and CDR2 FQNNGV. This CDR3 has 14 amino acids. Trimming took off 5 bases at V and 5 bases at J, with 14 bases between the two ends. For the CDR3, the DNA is TGTGCCAGCAGCCAAGGGTGGGTAGGAGATACGCAGTATTTT. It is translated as CASSQGWVGDTQYF.

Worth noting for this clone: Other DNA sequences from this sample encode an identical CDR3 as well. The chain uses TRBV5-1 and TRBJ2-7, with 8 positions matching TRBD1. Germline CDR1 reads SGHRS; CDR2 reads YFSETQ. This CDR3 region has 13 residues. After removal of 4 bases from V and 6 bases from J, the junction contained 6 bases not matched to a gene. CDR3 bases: TGCGCCAGCAGCCTCGGACAGGGCGGCGAGCAGTACTTC. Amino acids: CASSLGQGGEQYF.

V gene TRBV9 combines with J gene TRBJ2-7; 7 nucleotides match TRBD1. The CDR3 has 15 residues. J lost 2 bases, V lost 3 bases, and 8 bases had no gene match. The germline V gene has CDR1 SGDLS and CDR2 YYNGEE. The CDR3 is CASSARQGAPYEQYF. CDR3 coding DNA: TGTGCCAGCAGCGCCAGACAGGGAGCCCCCTACGAGCAGTACTTC.

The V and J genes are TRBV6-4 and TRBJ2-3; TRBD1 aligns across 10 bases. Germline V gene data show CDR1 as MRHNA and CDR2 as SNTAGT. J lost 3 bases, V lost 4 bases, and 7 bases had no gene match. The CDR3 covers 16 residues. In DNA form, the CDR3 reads TGTGCCAGCAGTGTTCCCCGGACAGGGGGTACAGATACGCAGTATTTT. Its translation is CASSVPRTGGTDTQYF.

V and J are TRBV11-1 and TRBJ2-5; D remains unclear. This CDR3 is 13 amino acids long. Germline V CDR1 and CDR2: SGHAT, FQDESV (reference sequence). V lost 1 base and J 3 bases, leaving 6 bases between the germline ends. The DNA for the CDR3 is TGTGCCAGCAGCTTAGGGCAGAAAGAGACCCAGTACTTC. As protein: CASSLGQKETQYF. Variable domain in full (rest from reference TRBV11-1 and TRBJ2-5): EAEVAQSPRYKITEKSQAVAFWCDPISGHATLYWYRQILGQGPELLVQFQDESVVDDSQLPKDRFSAERLKGVDSTLKIQPAELGDSAMYLCASSLGQKETQYFGPGTRLLVL.

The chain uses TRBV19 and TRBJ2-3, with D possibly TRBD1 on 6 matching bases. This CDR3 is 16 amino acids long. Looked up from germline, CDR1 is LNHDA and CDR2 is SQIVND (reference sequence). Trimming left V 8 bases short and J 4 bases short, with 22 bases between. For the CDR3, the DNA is TGTGCCAGTCAGCCCCTTGGAGGCAGGGGCTCAGATACGCAGTATTTT. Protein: CASQPLGGRGSDTQYF.

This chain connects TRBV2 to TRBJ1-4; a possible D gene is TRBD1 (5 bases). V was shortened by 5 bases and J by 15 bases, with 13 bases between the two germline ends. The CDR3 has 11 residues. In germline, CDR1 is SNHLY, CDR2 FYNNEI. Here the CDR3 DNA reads TGTGCCAGCAGTCGGGAGCCAGGGTTGTTTTTT. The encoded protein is CASSREPGLFF.

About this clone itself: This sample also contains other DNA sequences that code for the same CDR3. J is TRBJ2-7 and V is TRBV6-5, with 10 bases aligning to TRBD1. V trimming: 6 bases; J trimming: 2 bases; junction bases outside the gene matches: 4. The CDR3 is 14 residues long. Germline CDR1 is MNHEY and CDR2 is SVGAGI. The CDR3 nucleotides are TGTGCCAGCAGAAAGGGACAGGGGACCTACGAGCAGTACTTC. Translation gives CASRKGQGTYEQYF.

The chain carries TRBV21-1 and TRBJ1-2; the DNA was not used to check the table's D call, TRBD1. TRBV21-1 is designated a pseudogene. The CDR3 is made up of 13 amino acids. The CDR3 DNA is TGTGCCAGCAGAAAGGGGTTAGCCTATGGCTACACCTTC. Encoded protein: CASRKGLAYGYTF.

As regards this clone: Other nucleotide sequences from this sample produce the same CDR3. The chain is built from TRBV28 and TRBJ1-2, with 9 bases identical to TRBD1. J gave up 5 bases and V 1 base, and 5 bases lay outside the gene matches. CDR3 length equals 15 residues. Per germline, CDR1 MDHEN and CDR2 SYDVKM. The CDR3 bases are TGTGCCAGCAGTTTATTAGGGACAGGGAATTATGGCTACACCTTC. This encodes CASSLLGTGNYGYTF.

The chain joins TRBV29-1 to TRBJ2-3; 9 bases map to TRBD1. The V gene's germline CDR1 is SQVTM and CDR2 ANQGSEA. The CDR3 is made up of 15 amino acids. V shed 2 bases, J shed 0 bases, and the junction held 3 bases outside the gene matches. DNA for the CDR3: TGCAGCGTTGAACCCGACAGGGGGAGCACAGATACGCAGTATTTT. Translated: CSVEPDRGSTDTQYF.

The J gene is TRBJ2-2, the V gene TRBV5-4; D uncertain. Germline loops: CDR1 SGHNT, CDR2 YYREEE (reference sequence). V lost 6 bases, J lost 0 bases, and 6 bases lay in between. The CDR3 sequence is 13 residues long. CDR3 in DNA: TGTGCCAGCACAAGGACGAACACCGGGGAGCTGTTTTTT. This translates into CASTRTNTGELFF.

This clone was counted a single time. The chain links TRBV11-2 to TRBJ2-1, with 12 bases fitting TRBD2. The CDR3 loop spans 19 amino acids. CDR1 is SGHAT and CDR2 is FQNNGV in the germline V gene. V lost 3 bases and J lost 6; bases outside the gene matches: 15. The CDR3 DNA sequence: TGTGCCAGCAGCTTCCTCCCAGTGATCACTAGCGGGGGGCTCAATGAGCAGTTCTTC. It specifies CASSFLPVITSGGLNEQFF.

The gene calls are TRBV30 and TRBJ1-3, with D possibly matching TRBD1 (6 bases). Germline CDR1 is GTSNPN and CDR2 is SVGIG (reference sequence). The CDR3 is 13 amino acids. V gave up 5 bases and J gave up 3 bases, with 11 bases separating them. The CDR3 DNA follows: TGTGCCTGGGGTACAGGGATTGGAAACACCATATATTTT. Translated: CAWGTGIGNTIYF.

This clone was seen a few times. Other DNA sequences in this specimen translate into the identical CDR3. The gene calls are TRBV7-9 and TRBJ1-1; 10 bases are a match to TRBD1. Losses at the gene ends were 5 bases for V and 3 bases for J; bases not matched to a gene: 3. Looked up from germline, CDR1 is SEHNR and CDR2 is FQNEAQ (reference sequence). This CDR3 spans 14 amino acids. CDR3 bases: TGTGCCAGCAGCCTAGGACAGGGGGACACTGAAGCTTTCTTT. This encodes CASSLGQGDTEAFF.

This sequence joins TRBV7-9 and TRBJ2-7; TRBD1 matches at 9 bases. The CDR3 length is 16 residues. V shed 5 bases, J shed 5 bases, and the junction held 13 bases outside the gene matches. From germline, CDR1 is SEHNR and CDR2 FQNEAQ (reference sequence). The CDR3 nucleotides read TGTGCCAGCAGCCGAGGGTCGGGGACAGGGCTCCACGAGCAGTACTTC. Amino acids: CASSRGSGTGLHEQYF.

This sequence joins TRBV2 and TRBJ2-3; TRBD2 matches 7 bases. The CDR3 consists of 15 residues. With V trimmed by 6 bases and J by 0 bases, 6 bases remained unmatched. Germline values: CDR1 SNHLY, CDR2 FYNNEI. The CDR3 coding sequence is TGTGCCAGCAGAGGGCTAGCGGTGAGCACAGATACGCAGTATTTT. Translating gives CASRGLAVSTDTQYF.